This T cell receptor (beta chain) was profiled in a study of neurological immune-mediated disorders. Study findings and constraints: No CDR3 amino acid sequences recurred among expanded clones across subjects, suggesting private repertoires in all groups.

Template-switch 5'RACE cDNA synthesis added a 10-nucleotide unique molecular identifier. TCRdb reprocessed the 5' RACE reads via MiXCR and lists one record per CDR3 protein. The sample yields 71,000 or so distinct CDR3 sequences, about an eighth seen once. This clonotype was seen a handful of times. Its specificity is not known. Described time point: longitudinal time-point 1 (baseline). The clonotype comes from a female donor with HTLV-1-associated myelopathy (HAM/TSP). Sequencing was carried out using PBMCs.

CDR3 in amino acids: CASSPRDRRLYEQYF. The DNA for the CDR3 is TGTGCCAGCTCACCCCGGGACAGGCGTCTTTACGAGCAGTACTTC. The V gene is TRBV18, the J gene TRBJ2-7, with TRBD1 identical over 8 bases. J gave up 4 bases and V 3 bases, and 8 bases lay outside the gene matches. CDR3 size: 15 residues. The germline V gene encodes CDR1 KGHSH and CDR2 LQKENI.